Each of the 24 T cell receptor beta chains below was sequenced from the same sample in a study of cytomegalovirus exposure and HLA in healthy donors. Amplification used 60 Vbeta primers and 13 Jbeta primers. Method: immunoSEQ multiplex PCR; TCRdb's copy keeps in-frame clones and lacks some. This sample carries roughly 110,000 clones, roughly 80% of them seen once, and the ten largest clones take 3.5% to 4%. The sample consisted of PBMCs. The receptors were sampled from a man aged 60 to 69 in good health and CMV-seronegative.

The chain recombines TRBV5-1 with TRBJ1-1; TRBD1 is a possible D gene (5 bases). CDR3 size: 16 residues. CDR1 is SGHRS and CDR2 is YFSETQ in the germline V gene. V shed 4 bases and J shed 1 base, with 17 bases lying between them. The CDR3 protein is CASSLITGTQNTEAFF. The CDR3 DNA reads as TGCGCCAGCAGCCTAATAACCGGGACTCAGAACACTGAAGCTTTCTTT.

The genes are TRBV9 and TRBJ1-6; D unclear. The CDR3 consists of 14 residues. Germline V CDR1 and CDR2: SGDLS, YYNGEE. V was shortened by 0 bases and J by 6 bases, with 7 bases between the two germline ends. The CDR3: CASSVDYSNSPLHF. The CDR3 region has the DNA TGTGCCAGCAGCGTAGATTACAGTAATTCACCCCTCCACTTT.

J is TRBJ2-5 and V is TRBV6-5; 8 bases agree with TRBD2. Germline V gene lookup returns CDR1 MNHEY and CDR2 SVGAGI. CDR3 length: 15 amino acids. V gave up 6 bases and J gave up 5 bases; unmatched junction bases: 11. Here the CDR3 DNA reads TGTGCCAGCAGCTCCAGGCAGCGGGGGCCCGAGACCCAGTACTTC. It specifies CASSSRQRGPETQYF.

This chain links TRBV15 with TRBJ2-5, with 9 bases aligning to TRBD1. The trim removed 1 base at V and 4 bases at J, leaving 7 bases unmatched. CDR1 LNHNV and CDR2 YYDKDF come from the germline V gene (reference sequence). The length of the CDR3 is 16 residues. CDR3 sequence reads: CATSRARDRVPETQYF. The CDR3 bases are TGTGCCACCAGCAGAGCCCGGGACAGGGTCCCAGAGACCCAGTACTTC.

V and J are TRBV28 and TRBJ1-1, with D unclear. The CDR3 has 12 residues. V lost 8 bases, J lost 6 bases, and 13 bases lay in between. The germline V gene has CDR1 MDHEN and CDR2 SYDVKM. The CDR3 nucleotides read TGTGCCAGCCGCCTTTCGGTGTCTGAAGCTTTCTTT. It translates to CASRLSVSEAFF.

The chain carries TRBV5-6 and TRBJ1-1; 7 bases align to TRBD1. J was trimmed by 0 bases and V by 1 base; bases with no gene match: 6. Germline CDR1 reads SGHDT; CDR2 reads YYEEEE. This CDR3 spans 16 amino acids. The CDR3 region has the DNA TGTGCCAGCAGCTTGCCTAGGACAGGCATGAACACTGAAGCTTTCTTT. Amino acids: CASSLPRTGMNTEAFF.

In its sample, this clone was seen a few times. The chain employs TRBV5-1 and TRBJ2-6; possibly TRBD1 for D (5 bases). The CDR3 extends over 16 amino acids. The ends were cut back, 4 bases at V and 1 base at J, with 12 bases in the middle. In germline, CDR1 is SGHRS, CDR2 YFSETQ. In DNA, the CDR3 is TGCGCCAGCAGCATACACCAGGGTTCTGGGGCCAACGTCCTGACTTTC. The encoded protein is CASSIHQGSGANVLTF.

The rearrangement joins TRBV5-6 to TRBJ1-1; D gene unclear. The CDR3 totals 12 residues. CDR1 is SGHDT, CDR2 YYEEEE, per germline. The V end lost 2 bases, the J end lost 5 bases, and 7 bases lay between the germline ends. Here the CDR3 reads CASSFVGTEAFF. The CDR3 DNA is TGTGCCAGCAGCTTTGTCGGGACTGAAGCTTTCTTT.

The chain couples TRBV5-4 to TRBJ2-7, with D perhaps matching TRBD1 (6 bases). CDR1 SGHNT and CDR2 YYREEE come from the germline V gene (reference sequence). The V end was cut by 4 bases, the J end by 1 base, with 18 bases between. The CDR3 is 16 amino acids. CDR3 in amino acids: CASSLGVGTPSYEQYF. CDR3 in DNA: TGTGCCAGCAGCCTGGGTGTGGGGACACCTTCCTACGAGCAGTACTTC.

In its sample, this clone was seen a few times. CDR3 DNA: TGTGCCAGCAGCGTTATAGCGGGGGGGCCCGCAGATACGCAGTATTTT. Protein product: CASSVIAGGPADTQYF. The chain is built from TRBV13 and TRBJ2-3; TRBD2 matches at 11 bases. The CDR3 is 16 amino acids. The V segment lost 5 bases and the J segment 4 bases; nucleotides outside the gene matches: 8. Germline CDR1 and CDR2: PRHDT and FYEKMQ (reference sequence).

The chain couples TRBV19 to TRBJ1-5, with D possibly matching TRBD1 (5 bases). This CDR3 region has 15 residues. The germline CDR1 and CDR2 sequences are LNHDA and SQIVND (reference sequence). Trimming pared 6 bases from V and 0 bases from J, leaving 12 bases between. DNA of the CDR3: TGTGCCAGTAGGCTGACAGATTATAGCAATCAGCCCCAGCATTTT. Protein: CASRLTDYSNQPQHF.

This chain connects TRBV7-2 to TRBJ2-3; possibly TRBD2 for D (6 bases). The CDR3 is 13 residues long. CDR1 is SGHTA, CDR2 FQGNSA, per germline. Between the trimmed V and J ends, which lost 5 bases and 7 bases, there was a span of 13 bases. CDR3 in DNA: TGTGCCAGCAGCGACCGGACTACATATACGCAGTATTTT. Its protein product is CASSDRTTYTQYF.

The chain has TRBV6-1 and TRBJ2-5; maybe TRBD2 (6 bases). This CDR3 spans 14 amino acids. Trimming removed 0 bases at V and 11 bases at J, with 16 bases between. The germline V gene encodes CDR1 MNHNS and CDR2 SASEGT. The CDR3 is CASSEAGDPGEQYF. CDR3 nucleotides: TGTGCCAGCAGTGAAGCCGGGGATCCGGGGGAGCAGTACTTC.

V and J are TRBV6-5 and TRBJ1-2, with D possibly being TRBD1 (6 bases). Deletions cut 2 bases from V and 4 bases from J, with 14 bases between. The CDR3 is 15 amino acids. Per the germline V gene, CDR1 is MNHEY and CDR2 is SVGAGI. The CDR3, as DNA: TGTGCCAGCAGTTACAGGCCAGGGACAAGCTATGGCTACACCTTC. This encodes CASSYRPGTSYGYTF.

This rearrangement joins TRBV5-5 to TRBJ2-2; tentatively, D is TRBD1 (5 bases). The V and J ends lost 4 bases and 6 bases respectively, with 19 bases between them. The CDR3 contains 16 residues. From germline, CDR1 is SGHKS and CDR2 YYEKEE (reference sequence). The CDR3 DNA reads TGTGCCAGCAGCCTAGGTCCCAGGGTCGAATCCGGGGAGCTGTTTTTT. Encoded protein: CASSLGPRVESGELFF.

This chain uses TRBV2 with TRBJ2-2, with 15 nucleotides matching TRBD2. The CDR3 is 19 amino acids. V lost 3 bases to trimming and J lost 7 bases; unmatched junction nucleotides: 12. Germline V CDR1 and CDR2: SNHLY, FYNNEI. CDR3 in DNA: TGTGCCAGCAGTGACTCCGGACTAGCGGGGGGGTTAAATCTCGGGGAGCTGTTTTTT. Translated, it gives CASSDSGLAGGLNLGELFF.

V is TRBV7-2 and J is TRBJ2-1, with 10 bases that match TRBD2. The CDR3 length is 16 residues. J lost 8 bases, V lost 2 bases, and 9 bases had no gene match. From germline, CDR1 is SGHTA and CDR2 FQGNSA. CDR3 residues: CASSLRGAGGPYEQFF. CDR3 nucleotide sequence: TGTGCCAGCAGCTTAAGGGGAGCGGGGGGGCCCTATGAGCAGTTCTTC.

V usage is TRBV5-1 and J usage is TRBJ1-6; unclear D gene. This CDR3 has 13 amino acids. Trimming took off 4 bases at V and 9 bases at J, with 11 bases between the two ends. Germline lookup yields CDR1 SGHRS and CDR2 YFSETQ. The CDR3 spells CASSPEFSSPLHF. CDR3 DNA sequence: TGCGCCAGCAGCCCCGAGTTTTCTTCACCCCTCCACTTT. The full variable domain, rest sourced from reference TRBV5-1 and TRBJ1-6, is KAGVTQTPRYLIKTRGQQVTLSCSPISGHRSVSWYQQTPGQGLQFLFEYFSETQRNKGNFPGRFSGRQFSNSRSEMNVSTLELGDSALYLCASSPEFSSPLHFGNGTRLTVT.

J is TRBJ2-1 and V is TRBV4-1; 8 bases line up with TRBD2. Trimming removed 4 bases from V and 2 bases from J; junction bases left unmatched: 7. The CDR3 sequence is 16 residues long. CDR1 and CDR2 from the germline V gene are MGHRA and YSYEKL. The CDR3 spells CASSRAGGQPYNEQFF. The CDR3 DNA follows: TGCGCCAGCAGCCGCGCGGGGGGCCAACCCTACAATGAGCAGTTCTTC.

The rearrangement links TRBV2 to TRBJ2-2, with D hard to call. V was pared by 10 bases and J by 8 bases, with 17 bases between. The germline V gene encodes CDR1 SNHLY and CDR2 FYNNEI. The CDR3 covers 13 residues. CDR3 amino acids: CATTPEILGELFF. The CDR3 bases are TGTGCCACCACCCCGGAGATTCTGGGGGAGCTGTTTTTT. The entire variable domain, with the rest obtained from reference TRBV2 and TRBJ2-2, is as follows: EPEVTQTPSHQVTQMGQEVILRCVPISNHLYFYWYRQILGQKVEFLVSFYNNEISEKSEIFDDQFSVERPDGSNFTLKIRSTKLEDSAMYFCATTPEILGELFFGEGSRLTVL.

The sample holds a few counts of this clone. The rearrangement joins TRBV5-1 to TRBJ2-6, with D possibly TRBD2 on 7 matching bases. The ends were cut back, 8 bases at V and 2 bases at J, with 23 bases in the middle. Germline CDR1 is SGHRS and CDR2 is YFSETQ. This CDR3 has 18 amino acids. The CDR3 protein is CASGGEGGSSAGANVLTF. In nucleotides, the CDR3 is TGCGCCAGTGGGGGGGAGGGGGGTTCTTCTGCTGGGGCCAACGTCCTGACTTTC.

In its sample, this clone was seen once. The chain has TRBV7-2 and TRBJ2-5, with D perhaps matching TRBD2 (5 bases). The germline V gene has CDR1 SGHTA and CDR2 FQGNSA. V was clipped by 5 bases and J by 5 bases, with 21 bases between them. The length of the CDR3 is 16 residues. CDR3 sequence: CASSATRPFPGETQYF. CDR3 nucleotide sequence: TGTGCCAGCAGCGCAACCCGTCCTTTCCCGGGGGAGACCCAGTACTTC.

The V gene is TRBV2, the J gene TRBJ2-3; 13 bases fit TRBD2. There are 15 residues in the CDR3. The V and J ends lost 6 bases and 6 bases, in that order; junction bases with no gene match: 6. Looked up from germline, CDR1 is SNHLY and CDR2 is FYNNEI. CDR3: CASRGLAGRSDTQYF. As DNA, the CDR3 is TGTGCCAGCAGGGGACTAGCGGGGAGGTCTGATACGCAGTATTTT.

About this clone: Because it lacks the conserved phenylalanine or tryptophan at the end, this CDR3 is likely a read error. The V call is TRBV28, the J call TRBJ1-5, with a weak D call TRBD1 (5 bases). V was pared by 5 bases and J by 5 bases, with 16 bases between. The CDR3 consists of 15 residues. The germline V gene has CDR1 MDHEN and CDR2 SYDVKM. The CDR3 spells CASSHWGDLDQPQHL. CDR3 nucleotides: TGTGCCAGCAGTCACTGGGGGGATTTAGATCAGCCCCAGCATTTG.